This T cell receptor (beta chain) stems from a study of immune evolution from preneoplasia to lung adenocarcinoma. As for the study in general: HLA loss of heterozygosity: roughly 6.4% AIS, under 19% MIA, around 35% ADC, none AAH.

Generated by immunoSEQ multiplex PCR, the TCRdb table keeps only in-frame clones and is missing some. The sample lists thousands of clones, 70% to 80% occurring once. This clone was detected only once. Its matching antigen is unknown. Study observations and caveats: Later-stage lesions appeared to have more T cells, more diversity, less clonality.

The length of the CDR3 is 15 residues. In germline, CDR1 is LNHDA, CDR2 SQIVND (reference sequence). Trimming pared 5 bases from V and 7 bases from J, leaving 15 bases between. Patient tissue came from resections in Japan or China, 2014–2017. Two lung cancer pathologists independently confirmed each histologic diagnosis. This sequence joins TRBV19 and TRBJ1-6, with D perhaps matching TRBD1 (6 bases). Sequences were obtained from FFPE minimally invasive lung adenocarcinoma tissue. The clonotype comes from a person aged 70 to 85 with lung adenocarcinoma. For the CDR3, the DNA is TGTGCCAGTAGTGGTCGCAGGGACAACAATTCACCCCTCCACTTT. Protein sequence: CASSGRRDNNSPLHF.